A selection of T cell receptor beta chains follows, all from one sample in a study of cytomegalovirus exposure and HLA in healthy donors. Generated by immunoSEQ multiplex PCR, the TCRdb table keeps only in-frame clones and is missing some. Among around 93,000 clones listed, roughly four fifths were seen once. Sequences were obtained from PBMCs. The origin of the receptors is a man aged 25 to 40 in good health and CMV-seropositive. The CDR3 runs from the conserved cysteine through the conserved F or W. D genes are given only for firm matches. Clone size is stated in some rows and not others, as once, few, many or a class when expanded.

TRBJ2-2 | TRBD2 | TRBV7-2 | NA | CASRRKRGLALGELFF | TGTGCCAGCAGACGAAAACGGGGACTAGCTCTCGGGGAGCTGTTTTTT
TRBJ2-3 | NA | TRBV4-3 | NA | CASSQDSRLATDTQYF | TGCGCCAGCAGCCAAGACAGTCGGCTAGCCACAGATACGCAGTATTTT
TRBJ1-4 | TRBD1 | TRBV5-1 | NA | CASSSQGAANEKLFF | TGCGCCAGCAGCTCACAGGGGGCGGCTAATGAAAAACTGTTTTTT
TRBJ1-5 | NA | TRBV28 | NA | CASSTTLSNQPQHF | TGTGCCAGCAGTACGACACTTAGCAATCAGCCCCAGCATTTT
TRBJ2-5 | TRBD2 | TRBV5-1 | NA | CASSLVLASGSRVRETQYF | TGCGCCAGCAGCTTGGTTTTGGCTAGCGGGAGTAGAGTTCGAGAGACCCAGTACTTC
TRBJ2-2 | TRBD2 | TRBV10-3 | NA | CATHPAGGGTGELFF | TGTGCCACTCATCCAGCGGGAGGAGGCACCGGGGAGCTGTTTTTT
TRBJ2-1 | TRBD2 | TRBV28 | NA | CASSLGGGRAEQFF | TGTGCCAGCAGTTTAGGGGGGGGGAGGGCTGAGCAGTTCTTC
TRBJ1-1 | NA | TRBV6-5 | once | CASSYSTGRTEAFF | TGTGCCAGCAGTTACTCGACAGGACGCACTGAAGCTTTCTTT
TRBJ1-5 | TRBD1 | TRBV6-5 | NA | CASSPRGQAWQPQHF | TGTGCCAGCAGTCCAAGAGGACAGGCGTGGCAGCCCCAGCATTTT
TRBJ2-7 | NA | TRBV7-8 | NA | CASSNRPGLEQYF | TGTGCCAGCAGCAACCGGCCGGGTCTGGAGCAGTACTTC
TRBJ2-2 | NA | TRBV19 | NA | CASSIGLGRANTGELFF | TGTGCCAGTAGTATAGGTCTTGGCAGGGCGAACACCGGGGAGCTGTTTTTT
TRBJ2-1 | TRBD2 | TRBV29-1 | NA | CSVEGRREEPYNEQFF | TGCAGCGTTGAAGGGCGCCGGGAGGAACCCTACAATGAGCAGTTCTTC
TRBJ2-7 | NA | TRBV29-1 | NA | CSVSGGVGSYEQYF | TGCAGCGTTTCTGGAGGGGTGGGGTCCTACGAGCAGTACTTC
TRBJ2-1 | TRBD2 | TRBV7-2 | once | CASIAGYYNEQFF | TGTGCCAGTATAGCGGGATACTACAATGAGCAGTTCTTC
TRBJ2-2 | TRBD1 | TRBV10-3 | NA | CAISGRQGTGELFF | TGTGCCATCAGTGGGAGACAGGGCACCGGGGAGCTGTTTTTT
TRBJ1-5 | NA | TRBV28 | NA | CASRSGFNNQPQHF | TGTGCCAGCAGGTCGGGATTCAACAATCAGCCCCAGCATTTT
TRBJ2-2 | NA | TRBV9 | NA | CASSVGPRGNTGELFF | TGTGCCAGCAGCGTAGGCCCCCGAGGGAACACCGGGGAGCTGTTTTTT
TRBJ2-1 | TRBD2 | TRBV7-7 | NA | CASSLILADEQFF | TGTGCCAGCAGCTTAATTCTAGCGGATGAGCAGTTCTTC
TRBJ2-1 | NA | TRBV15 | NA | CATSREQGWNEQFF | TGTGCCACCAGCAGAGAACAGGGCTGGAATGAGCAGTTCTTC
TRBJ2-5 | NA | TRBV30 | NA | CAWSGIRTPEETQYF | TGTGCCTGGAGTGGAATAAGGACACCCGAAGAGACCCAGTACTTC
TRBJ2-3 | TRBD2 | TRBV19 | once | CASSKTSGAGTDTQYF | TGTGCCAGTAGTAAAACTAGCGGAGCTGGCACAGATACGCAGTATTTT
TRBJ2-1 | NA | TRBV7-2 | NA | CASSFEARGEQFF | TGTGCCAGCAGCTTTGAGGCGCGAGGAGAGCAGTTCTTC
TRBJ2-6 | NA | TRBV14 | NA | CASSQDFGLGANVLTF | TGTGCCAGCAGCCAAGATTTTGGGCTTGGGGCCAACGTCCTGACTTTC
TRBJ2-3 | TRBD1 | TRBV19 | once | CASSAGTGPDTQYF | TGTGCCAGTAGTGCCGGGACAGGGCCAGATACGCAGTATTTT
TRBJ1-2 | NA | TRBV14 | NA | CASSQDYSYGYTF | TGTGCCAGCAGCCAAGATTACAGCTATGGCTACACCTTC
TRBJ2-1 | TRBD1 | TRBV28 | NA | CASSIPLSTGGKDNEQFF | TGTGCCAGCAGTATTCCTCTCTCAACAGGGGGCAAGGACAATGAGCAGTTCTTC
TRBJ2-3 | TRBD2 | TRBV4-3 | NA | CASSGAGELYF | TGCGCCAGCAGTGGAGCGGGAGAGTTGTATTTT
TRBJ2-3 | TRBD2 | TRBV28 | NA | CASSSILAGARDTQYF | TGTGCCAGCAGTTCAATTCTAGCGGGAGCGAGGGATACGCAGTATTTT
TRBJ2-5 | TRBD2 | TRBV9 | NA | CASSVKERGTETQYF | TGTGCCAGCAGCGTTAAGGAGCGGGGAACGGAGACCCAGTACTTC
TRBJ2-5 | TRBD2 | TRBV15 | NA | CATSRGSGREETQYF | TGTGCCACCAGCAGAGGTAGCGGGAGGGAAGAGACCCAGTACTTC
TRBJ1-3 | NA | TRBV7-9 | NA | CASSLPRDIGNTIYF | TGTGCCAGCAGCCTTCCCCGGGACATTGGAAACACCATATATTTT